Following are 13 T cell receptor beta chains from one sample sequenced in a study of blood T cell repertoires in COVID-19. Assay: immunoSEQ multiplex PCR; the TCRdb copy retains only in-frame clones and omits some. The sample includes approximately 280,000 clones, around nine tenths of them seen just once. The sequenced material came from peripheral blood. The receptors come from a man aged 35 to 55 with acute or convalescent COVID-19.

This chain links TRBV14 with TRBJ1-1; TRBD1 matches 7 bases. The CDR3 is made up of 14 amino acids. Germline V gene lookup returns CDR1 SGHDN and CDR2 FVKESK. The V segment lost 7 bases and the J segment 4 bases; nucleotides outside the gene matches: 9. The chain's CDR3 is CASTPRGGGTEAFF. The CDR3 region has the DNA TGTGCCAGCACCCCTAGAGGGGGCGGCACTGAAGCTTTCTTT.

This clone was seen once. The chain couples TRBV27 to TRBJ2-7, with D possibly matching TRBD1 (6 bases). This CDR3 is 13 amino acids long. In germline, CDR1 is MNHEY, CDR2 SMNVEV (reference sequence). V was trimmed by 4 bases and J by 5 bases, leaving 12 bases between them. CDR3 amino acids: CASSYTRGHEQYF. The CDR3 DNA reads TGTGCCAGCAGTTATACCAGGGGCCACGAGCAGTACTTC.

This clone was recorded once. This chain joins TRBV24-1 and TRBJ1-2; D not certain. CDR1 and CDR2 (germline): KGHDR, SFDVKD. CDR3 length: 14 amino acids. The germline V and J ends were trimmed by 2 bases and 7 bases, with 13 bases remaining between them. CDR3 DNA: TGTGCCACCAGTGATTCCCGGACGGGGAGTGGCTACACCTTC. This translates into CATSDSRTGSGYTF.

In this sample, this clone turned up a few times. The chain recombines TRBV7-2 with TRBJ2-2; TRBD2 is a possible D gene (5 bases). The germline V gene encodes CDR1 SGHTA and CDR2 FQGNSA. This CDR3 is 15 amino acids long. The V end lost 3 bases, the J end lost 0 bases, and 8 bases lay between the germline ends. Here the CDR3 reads CASSLMEANTGELFF. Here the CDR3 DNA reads TGTGCCAGCAGCTTGATGGAGGCGAACACCGGGGAGCTGTTTTTT.

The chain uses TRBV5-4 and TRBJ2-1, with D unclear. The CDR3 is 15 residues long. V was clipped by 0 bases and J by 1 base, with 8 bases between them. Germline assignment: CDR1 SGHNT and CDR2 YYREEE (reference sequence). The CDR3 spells CASSLESGSYNEQFF. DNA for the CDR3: TGTGCCAGCAGCTTGGAGTCGGGTTCCTACAATGAGCAGTTCTTC.

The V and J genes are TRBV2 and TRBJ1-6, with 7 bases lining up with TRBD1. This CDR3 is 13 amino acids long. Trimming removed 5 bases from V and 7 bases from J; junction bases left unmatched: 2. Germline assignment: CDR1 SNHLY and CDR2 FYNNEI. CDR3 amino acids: CASSRDSNSPLHF. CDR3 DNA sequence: TGTGCCAGCAGTCGGGACAGCAATTCACCCCTCCACTTT.

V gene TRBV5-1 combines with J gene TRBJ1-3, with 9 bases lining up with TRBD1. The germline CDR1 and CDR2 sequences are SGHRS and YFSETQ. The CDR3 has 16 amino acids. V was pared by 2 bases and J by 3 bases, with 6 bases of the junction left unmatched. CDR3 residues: CASSFSGTGNGNTIYF. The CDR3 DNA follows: TGCGCCAGCAGCTTCTCCGGGACAGGGAATGGAAACACCATATATTTT.

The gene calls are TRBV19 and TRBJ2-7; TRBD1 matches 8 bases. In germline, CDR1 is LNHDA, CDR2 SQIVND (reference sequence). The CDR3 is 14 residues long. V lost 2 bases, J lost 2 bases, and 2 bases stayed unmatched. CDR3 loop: CASSIQGAPYEQYF. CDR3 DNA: TGTGCCAGTAGTATACAGGGGGCCCCCTACGAGCAGTACTTC.

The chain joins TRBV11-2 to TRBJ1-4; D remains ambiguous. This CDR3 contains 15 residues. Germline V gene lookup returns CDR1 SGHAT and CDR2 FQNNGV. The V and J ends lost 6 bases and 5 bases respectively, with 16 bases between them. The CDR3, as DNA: TGTGCCAGCAGAGGACTACGCCCCAGGAATGAAAAACTGTTTTTT. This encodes CASRGLRPRNEKLFF.

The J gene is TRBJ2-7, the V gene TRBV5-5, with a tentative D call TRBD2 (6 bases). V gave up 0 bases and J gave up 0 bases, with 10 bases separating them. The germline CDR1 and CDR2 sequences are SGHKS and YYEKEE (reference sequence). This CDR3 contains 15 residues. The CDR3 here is CASSLGLASSYEQYF. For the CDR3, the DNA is TGTGCCAGCAGCTTGGGGCTAGCGAGCTCCTACGAGCAGTACTTC.

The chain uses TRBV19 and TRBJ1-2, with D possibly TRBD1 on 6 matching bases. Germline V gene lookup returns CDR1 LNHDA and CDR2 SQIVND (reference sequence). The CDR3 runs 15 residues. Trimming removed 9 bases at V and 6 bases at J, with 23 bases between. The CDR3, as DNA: TGTGCCAGCTACTCTACCTCAGACAGGATGGATGGCTACACCTTC. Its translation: CASYSTSDRMDGYTF. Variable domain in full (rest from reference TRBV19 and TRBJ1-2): DGGITQSPKYLFRKEGQNVTLSCEQNLNHDAMYWYRQDPGQGLRLIYYSQIVNDFQKGDIAEGYSVSREKKESFPLTVTSAQKNPTAFYLCASYSTSDRMDGYTFGSGTRLTVV.

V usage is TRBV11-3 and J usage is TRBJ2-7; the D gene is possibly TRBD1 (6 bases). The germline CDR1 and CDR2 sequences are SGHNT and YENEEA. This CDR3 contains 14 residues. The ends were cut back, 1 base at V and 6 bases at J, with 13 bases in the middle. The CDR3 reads CASSLGAGAGEQYF. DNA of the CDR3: TGTGCCAGCAGCTTAGGGGCAGGGGCGGGCGAGCAGTACTTC.

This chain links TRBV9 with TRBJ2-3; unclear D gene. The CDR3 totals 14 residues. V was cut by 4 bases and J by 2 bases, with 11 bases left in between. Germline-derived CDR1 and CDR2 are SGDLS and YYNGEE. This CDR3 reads CASSLHFYTDTQYF. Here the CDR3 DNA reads TGTGCCAGCAGCCTCCACTTCTACACAGATACGCAGTATTTT.